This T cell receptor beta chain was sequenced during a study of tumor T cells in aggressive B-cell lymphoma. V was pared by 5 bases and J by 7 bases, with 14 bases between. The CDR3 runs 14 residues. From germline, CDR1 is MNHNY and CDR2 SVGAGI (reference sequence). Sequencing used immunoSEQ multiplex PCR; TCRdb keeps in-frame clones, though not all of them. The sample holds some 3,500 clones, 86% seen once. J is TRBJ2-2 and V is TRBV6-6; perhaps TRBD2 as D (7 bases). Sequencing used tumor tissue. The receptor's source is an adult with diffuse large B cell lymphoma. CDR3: CASSTKGGYGELFF. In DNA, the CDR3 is TGTGCCAGCAGTACAAAGGGGGGGTACGGGGAGCTGTTTTTT.